This is a list of T cell receptor beta chains from one sample in a study of cytomegalovirus exposure and HLA in healthy donors. The method was immunoSEQ multiplex PCR; TCRdb's version includes in-frame clones alone and lacks a portion of them. The sample lists more than 120,000 clones, 75% to 80% occurring once. The sequenced sample was PBMCs. These receptors originate from a woman aged 40 to 55 in good health and CMV-seropositive. The conserved cysteine and the conserved F or W are not part of the CDR3 here.

TRBV19,13,ASTPRQFSNQPQH
TRBV5-1,14,ASSLAGTGNYSPLH
TRBV5-1,13,ASSPTSGNWNEQF
TRBV5-8,10,ASSFLHTRQF
TRBV10-3,14,AISEIGLAGANEQF
TRBV4-1,9,ASSRGHEQF
TRBV5-1,13,ASSLQGANTGELF
TRBV7-9,12,ASSEGTGPQEAF
TRBV10-2,13,ASSALGQGPYEQY
TRBV11-2,12,ASDPAGPGDTQY
TRBV6-5,12,ASSYGGGGTEAF
TRBV6-6,10,ASSLYTDTQY
TRBV4-2,18,ASSQQENTGLWGGAYEQY
TRBV6-7,14,ASSTGLAGHLGEQF
TRBV6-6,14,ASSSPGLAPHNEQF
TRBV21-1,15,ASSQKGIAGFDDTQY
TRBV6-5,13,ASSYSVDSGNTIY
TRBV29-1,11,SADRVAGNTIY
TRBV5-1,12,ASKGQGSNTEAF